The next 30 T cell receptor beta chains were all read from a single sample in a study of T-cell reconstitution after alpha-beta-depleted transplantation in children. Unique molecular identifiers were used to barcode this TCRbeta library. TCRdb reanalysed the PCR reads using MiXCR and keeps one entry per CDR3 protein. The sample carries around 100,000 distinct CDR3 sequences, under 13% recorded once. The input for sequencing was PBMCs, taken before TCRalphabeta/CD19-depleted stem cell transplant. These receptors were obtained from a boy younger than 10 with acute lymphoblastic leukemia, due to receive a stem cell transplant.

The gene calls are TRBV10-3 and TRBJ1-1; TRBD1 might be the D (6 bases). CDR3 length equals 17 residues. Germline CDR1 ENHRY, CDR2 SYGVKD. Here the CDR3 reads CAGAATQGGSGKTEAFF. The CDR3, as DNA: TGTGCGGGGGCGGCAACACAGGGTGGATCTGGTAAGACTGAAGCTTTCTTT.

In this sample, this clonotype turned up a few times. CDR3 coding DNA: TGCAGTGCTCGGCTCCAGGATAACTATGGCTACACCTTC. Translation: CSARLQDNYGYTF. This chain connects TRBV20-1 to TRBJ1-2, with unresolved D. Germline lookup yields CDR1 DFQATT and CDR2 SNEGSKA (reference sequence). CDR3 length: 13 amino acids. V dropped 5 bases and J dropped 1 base, with 11 bases sitting between them.

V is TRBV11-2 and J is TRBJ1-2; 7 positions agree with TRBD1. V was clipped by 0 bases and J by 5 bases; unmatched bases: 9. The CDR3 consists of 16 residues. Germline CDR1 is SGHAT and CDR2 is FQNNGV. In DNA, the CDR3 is TGTGCCAGCAGCTTAGATCCGGGACAGAGAACTTATGGCTACACCTTC. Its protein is CASSLDPGQRTYGYTF.

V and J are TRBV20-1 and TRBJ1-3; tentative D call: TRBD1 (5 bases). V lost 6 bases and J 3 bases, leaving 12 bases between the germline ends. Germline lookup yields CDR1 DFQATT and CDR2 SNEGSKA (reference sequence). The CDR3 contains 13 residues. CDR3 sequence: CSAPGGGGNTIYF. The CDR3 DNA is TGCAGTGCCCCGGGGGGGGGTGGAAACACCATATATTTT.

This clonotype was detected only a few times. The CDR3 protein is CASSLSRDTYGYTF. The CDR3 DNA sequence: TGTGCCAGCAGTTTGAGTCGGGACACCTATGGCTACACCTTC. This chain links TRBV27 with TRBJ1-2; D possibly corresponds to TRBD1 (6 bases). The CDR3 is 14 residues long. Trimming took 3 bases from V and 4 from J, leaving 12 bases between them. Germline loops: CDR1 MNHEY, CDR2 SMNVEV (reference sequence).

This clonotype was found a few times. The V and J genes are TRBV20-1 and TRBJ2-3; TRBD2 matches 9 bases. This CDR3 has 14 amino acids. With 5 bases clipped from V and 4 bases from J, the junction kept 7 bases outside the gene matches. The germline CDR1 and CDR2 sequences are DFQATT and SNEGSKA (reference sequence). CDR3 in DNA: TGCAGTGCTCAGATAGCGGGAGTCCCAGATACGCAGTATTTT. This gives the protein CSAQIAGVPDTQYF.

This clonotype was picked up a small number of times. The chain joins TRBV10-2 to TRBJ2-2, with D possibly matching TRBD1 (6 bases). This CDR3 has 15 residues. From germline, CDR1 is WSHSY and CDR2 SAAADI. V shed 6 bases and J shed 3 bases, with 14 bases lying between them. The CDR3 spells CASSLGQGHTGELFF. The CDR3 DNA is TGCGCCAGCAGCCTCGGGCAGGGGCACACCGGGGAGCTGTTTTTT.

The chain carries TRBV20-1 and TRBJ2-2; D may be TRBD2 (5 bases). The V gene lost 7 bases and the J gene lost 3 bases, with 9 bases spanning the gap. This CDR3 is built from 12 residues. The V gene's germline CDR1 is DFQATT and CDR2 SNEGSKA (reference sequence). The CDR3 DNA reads TGCAGTGTAGGAGGAGACACCGGGGAGCTGTTTTTT. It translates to CSVGGDTGELFF.

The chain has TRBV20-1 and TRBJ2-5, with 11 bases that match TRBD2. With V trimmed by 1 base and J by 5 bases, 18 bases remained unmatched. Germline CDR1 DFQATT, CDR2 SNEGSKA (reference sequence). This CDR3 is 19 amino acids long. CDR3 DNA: TGCAGTGCTAGAGCCGAGGGGCCCTTAGCGGGAGGGCCGGGTGAGACCCAGTACTTC. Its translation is CSARAEGPLAGGPGETQYF.

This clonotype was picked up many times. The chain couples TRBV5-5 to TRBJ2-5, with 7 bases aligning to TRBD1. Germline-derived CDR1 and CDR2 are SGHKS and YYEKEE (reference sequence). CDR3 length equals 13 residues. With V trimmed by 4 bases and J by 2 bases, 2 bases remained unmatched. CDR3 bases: TGTGCCAGCAGCGGGGGACAGCAAGAGACCCAGTACTTC. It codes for CASSGGQQETQYF.

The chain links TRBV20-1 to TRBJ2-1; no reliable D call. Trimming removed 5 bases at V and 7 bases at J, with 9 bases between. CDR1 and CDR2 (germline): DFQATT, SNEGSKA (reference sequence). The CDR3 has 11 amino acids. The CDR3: CSAPLVNEQFF. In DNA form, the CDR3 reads TGCAGTGCTCCTCTAGTAAATGAGCAGTTCTTC.

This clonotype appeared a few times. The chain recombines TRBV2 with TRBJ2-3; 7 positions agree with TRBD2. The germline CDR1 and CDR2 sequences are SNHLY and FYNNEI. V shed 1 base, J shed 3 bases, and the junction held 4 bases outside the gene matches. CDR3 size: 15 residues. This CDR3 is CASSEGDYRTDTQYF. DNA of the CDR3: TGTGCCAGCAGTGAAGGGGACTACCGAACAGATACGCAGTATTTT.

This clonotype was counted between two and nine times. The CDR3 sequence is CASSPTKTGHEQFF. The CDR3 coding sequence is TGTGCCAGCAGCCCTACCAAGACAGGGCATGAGCAGTTCTTC. This chain joins TRBV5-8 and TRBJ2-1; 7 bases match TRBD1. The trim removed 4 bases at V and 8 bases at J, leaving 9 bases unmatched. The CDR3 is 14 amino acids. Germline V gives CDR1 SGHTS, CDR2 YDEGEE. Full variable domain (missing parts from reference TRBV5-8 and TRBJ2-1): EAGVTQSPTHLIKTRGQQATLRCSPISGHTSVYWYQQALGLGLQFLLWYDEGEERNRGNFPPRFSGRQFPNYSSELNVNALELEDSALYLCASSPTKTGHEQFFGPGTRLTVL.

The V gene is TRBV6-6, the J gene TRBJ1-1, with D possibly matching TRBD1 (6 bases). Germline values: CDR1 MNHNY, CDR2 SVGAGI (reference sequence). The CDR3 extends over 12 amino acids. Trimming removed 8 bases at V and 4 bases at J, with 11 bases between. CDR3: CASGPQGTEAFF. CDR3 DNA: TGTGCCAGCGGACCACAGGGCACTGAAGCTTTCTTT.

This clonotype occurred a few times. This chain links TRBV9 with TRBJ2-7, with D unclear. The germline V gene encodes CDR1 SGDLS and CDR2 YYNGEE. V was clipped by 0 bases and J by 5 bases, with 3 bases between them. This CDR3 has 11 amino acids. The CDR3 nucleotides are TGTGCCAGCAGCGTAGCCCACGAGCAGTACTTC. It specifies CASSVAHEQYF.

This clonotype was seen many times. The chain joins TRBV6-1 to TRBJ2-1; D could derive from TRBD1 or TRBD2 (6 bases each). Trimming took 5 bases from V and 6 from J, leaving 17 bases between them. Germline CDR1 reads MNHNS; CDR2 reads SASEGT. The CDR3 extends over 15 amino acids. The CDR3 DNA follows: TGTGCCAGCAGTAAGGGGGGTGTTGCGGCCAATGAGCAGTTCTTC. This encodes CASSKGGVAANEQFF.

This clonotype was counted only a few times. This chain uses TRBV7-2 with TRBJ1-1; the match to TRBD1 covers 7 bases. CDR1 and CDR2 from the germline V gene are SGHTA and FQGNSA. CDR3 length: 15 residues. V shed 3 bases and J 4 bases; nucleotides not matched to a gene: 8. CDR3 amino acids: CASSFRGGVATEAFF. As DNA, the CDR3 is TGTGCCAGCAGCTTTCGAGGGGGCGTTGCCACTGAAGCTTTCTTT.

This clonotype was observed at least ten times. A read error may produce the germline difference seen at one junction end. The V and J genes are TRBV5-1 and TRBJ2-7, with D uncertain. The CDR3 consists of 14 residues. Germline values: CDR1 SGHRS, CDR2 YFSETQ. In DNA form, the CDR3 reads TGCGCCAGCAGGTTGGGCAGTAGCTCCTACGAGCAGTACTTC. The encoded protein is CASRLGSSSYEQYF.

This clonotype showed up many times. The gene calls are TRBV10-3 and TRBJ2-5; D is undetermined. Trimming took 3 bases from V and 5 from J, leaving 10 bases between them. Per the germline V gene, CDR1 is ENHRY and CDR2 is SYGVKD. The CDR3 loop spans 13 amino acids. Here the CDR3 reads CAISEETWETQYF. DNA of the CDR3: TGTGCCATCAGTGAAGAGACTTGGGAGACCCAGTACTTC.

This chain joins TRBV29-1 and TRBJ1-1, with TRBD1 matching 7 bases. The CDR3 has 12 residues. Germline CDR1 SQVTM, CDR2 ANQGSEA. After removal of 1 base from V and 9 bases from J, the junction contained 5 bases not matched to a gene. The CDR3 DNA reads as TGCAGCGTTGAAGCGACCAGGGGGAAAGCTTTCTTT. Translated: CSVEATRGKAFF.

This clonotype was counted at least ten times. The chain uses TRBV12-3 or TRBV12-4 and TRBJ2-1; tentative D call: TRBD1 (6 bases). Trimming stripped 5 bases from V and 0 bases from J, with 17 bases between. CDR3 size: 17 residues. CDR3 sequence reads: CASSGYRVRYSYNEQFF. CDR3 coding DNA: TGTGCCAGCAGTGGCTACAGGGTCCGTTACTCCTACAATGAGCAGTTCTTC.

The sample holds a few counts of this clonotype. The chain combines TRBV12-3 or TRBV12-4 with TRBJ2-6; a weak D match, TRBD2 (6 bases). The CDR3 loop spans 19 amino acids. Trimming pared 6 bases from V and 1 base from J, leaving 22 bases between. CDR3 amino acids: CASSLGRLTDTSGANVLTF. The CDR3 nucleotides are TGTGCCAGCAGCCTTGGGAGGTTGACAGATACTTCTGGGGCCAACGTCCTGACTTTC.

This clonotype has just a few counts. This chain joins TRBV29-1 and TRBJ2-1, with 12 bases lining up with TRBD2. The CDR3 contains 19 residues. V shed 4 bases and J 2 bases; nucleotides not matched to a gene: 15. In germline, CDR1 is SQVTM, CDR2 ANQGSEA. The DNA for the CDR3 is TGCAGCGTTGTTCTGTTCACTAGCGGGAGGATCGACGCCTACAATGAGCAGTTCTTC. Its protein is CSVVLFTSGRIDAYNEQFF.

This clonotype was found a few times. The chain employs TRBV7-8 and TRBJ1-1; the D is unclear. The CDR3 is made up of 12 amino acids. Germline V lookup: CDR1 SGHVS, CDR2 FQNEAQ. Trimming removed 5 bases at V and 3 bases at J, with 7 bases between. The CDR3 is CASSPSYTEAFF. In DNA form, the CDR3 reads TGTGCCAGCAGCCCGTCGTACACTGAAGCTTTCTTT.

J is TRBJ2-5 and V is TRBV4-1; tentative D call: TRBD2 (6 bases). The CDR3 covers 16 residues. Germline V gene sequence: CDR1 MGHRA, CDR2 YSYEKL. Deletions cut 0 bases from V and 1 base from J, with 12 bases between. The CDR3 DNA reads TGCGCCAGCAGCCAAGAGCGGGGACGTCTCCAAGAGACCCAGTACTTC. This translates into CASSQERGRLQETQYF.

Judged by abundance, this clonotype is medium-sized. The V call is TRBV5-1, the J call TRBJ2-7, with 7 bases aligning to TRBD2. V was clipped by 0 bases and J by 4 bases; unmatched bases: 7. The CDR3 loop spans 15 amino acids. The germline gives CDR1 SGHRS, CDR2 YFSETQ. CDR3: CASSLGSGAQYEQYF. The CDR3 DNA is TGCGCCAGCAGCTTGGGGAGCGGGGCCCAATACGAGCAGTACTTC.

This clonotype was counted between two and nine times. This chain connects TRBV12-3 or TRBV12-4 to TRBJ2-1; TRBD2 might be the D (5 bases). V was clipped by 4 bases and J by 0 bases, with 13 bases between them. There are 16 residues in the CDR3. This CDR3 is CASSSGGGSSYNEQFF. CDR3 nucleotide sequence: TGTGCCAGCAGTTCCGGAGGCGGTAGCTCCTACAATGAGCAGTTCTTC.

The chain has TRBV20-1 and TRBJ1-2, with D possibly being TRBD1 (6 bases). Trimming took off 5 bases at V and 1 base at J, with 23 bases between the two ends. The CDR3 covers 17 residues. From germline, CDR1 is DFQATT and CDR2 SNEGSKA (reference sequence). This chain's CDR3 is CSAPTSGGDTLNYGYTF. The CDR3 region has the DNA TGCAGTGCTCCCACCTCGGGAGGGGACACACTTAACTATGGCTACACCTTC.

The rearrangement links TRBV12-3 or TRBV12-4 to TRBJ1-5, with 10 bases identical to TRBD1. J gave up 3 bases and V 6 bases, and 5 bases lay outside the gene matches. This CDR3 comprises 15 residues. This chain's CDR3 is CASSLTGGLNQPQHF. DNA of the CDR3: TGTGCCAGCAGCTTGACAGGGGGCCTCAATCAGCCCCAGCATTTT.

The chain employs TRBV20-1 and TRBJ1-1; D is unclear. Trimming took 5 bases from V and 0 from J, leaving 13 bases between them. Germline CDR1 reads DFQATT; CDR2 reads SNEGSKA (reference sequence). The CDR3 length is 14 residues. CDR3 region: CSAVRALLNTEAFF. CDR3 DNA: TGCAGTGCTGTCCGGGCCCTCCTGAACACTGAAGCTTTCTTT.